There are a few counts of the clone carrying this T cell receptor beta chain. Its antigen is currently unknown. A read error is possible here, since a much larger clone lies one base away. TCRdb independently ran MiXCR on the multiplex PCR reads; one entry per CDR3 protein. The table has 200,000 to 300,000 distinct CDR3 sequences, roughly 31% seen once. This sample stems from a study of breast tumors, draining lymph nodes, adjacent tissues. The CDR3 covers 14 residues. CDR1 is SGDLS and CDR2 is YYNGEE in the germline V gene. The lymph nodes were axillary draining lymph nodes from breast cancer patients. Overall study results and limits: The data were judged consistent with most tumor T cells coming from lymph node and expanding in tumor. Tumor repertoires ranked between lymph nodes and nontumor tissue in diversity, with V and J gene preferences. The lymph node origin of tumor T cells was framed as consistent with a hypothesis, not demonstrated.

The sequenced sample was axillary lymph node tissue. The chain joins TRBV9 to TRBJ2-7; D uncertain. The clonotype comes from a female donor with breast cancer. Some clones in this sample may be carry-over from other donors' samples. The CDR3 DNA is TGTGCCAGCAGCGTAGACGAATTCACCTACGAGCAGTCCTTC. Protein product: CASSVDEFTYEQSF.